What follows are 27 T cell receptor beta chains derived from one specimen sequenced in a study of Ad26.COV2.S vaccination and SARS-CoV-2 variants. Specified treatment: approximately 18 received Ad26.COV2.S at low or high dose, single or two shots; about 5 received placebo; per-sample allocation not given. Sampling was performed 63 days after the first vaccine or placebo injection. Profiling relied on immunoSEQ multiplex PCR, and the TCRdb table lists in-frame clones only, not all of them. This table holds some 460,000 clones, around 89% found once. Sequences were derived from peripheral blood, sampled in a trial of Ad26.COV2.S vaccine versus placebo. The receptors here all came from a person between 18 and 60 years old who received the Ad26.COV2.S COVID-19 vaccine or a placebo.

This sequence joins TRBV27 and TRBJ2-5; 7 bases fit TRBD2. CDR1 is MNHEY and CDR2 is SMNVEV in the germline V gene (reference sequence). The CDR3 is made up of 15 amino acids. Trimming cost V 3 bases and J 1 base; bases outside gene matches: 5. CDR3 amino acids: CASSFLAESQETQYF. The CDR3 DNA reads TGTGCCAGCAGTTTTCTAGCGGAGTCCCAAGAGACCCAGTACTTC.

This chain joins TRBV27 and TRBJ2-3; 11 nucleotides agree with TRBD2. Germline CDR1 is MNHEY and CDR2 is SMNVEV (reference sequence). The trim removed 5 bases at V and 1 base at J, leaving 2 bases unmatched. There are 15 residues in the CDR3. The CDR3 nucleotides are TGTGCCAGCAGTCCACTAGCGGGGGGCACAGATACGCAGTATTTT. Translating gives CASSPLAGGTDTQYF.

The chain uses TRBV2 and TRBJ1-1; weak D call: TRBD1 (6 bases). The ends were cut back, 5 bases at V and 3 bases at J, with 13 bases in the middle. CDR1 and CDR2 from the germline V gene are SNHLY and FYNNEI. The CDR3 consists of 14 residues. CDR3 nucleotides: TGTGCCAGCAGTTTCGGGGACACCGACACTGAAGCTTTCTTT. Protein: CASSFGDTDTEAFF.

This sequence joins TRBV20-1 and TRBJ2-7; TRBD2 agrees at 9 bases. The CDR3 totals 14 residues. Germline V gene data show CDR1 as DFQATT and CDR2 as SNEGSKA (reference sequence). With V trimmed by 3 bases and J by 2 bases, 5 bases remained unmatched. The CDR3 bases are TGCAGTGCTAGTGGGCGGGAGGGAACCTACGAGCAGTACTTC. This encodes CSASGREGTYEQYF.

The chain recombines TRBV2 with TRBJ1-1; no clear D. V lost 3 bases and J 1 base, leaving 12 bases between the germline ends. Germline V gene sequence: CDR1 SNHLY, CDR2 FYNNEI. This CDR3 is built from 15 residues. The DNA of the CDR3 is TGTGCCAGCAGTGAGAAGTCTCGTTCGAACACTGAAGCTTTCTTT. Its protein product is CASSEKSRSNTEAFF.

Here the CDR3 reads CASSPWTGRGDDEQFF. The CDR3, as DNA: TGTGCCAGCAGTCCATGGACAGGGAGGGGTGACGATGAGCAGTTCTTC. This chain links TRBV28 with TRBJ2-1; tentative D call: TRBD1 (8 bases). CDR1 and CDR2 (germline): MDHEN, SYDVKM. Trimming cost V 5 bases and J 8 bases, with 22 bases left between them. The CDR3 has 16 residues.

This clone occurred a few times. This chain joins TRBV2 and TRBJ1-1; D not resolved. The CDR3 covers 13 residues. Trimming removed 1 base from V and 3 bases from J, with 6 bases in between. In germline, CDR1 is SNHLY, CDR2 FYNNEI. CDR3 sequence reads: CASSEEVDTEAFF. The CDR3 nucleotides are TGTGCCAGCAGTGAAGAGGTGGACACTGAAGCTTTCTTT.

The V gene is TRBV21-1, the J gene TRBJ2-2; TRBD2, as called in the table, went unchecked against the DNA. TRBV21-1 is a pseudogene. The CDR3 sequence is 16 residues long. The CDR3 region has the DNA TGTGCCAGCAACCGGACTAGCGGGAGCGTACACGGGGAGCTGTTTTTT. Its translation: CASNRTSGSVHGELFF.

The genes are TRBV5-1 and TRBJ2-2; 8 bases fit TRBD1. CDR3 length: 16 residues. Germline V lookup: CDR1 SGHRS, CDR2 YFSETQ. Unmatched junction bases numbered 6, after V lost 4 bases and J lost 1 base. The CDR3 DNA follows: TGCGCCAGCAGCGGATGGGACAGGCGGAACACCGGGGAGCTGTTTTTT. Residues: CASSGWDRRNTGELFF.

The chain recombines TRBV6-5 with TRBJ2-3; D is possibly TRBD1 (6 bases). V lost 6 bases to trimming and J lost 1 base, with 11 bases between them. Germline CDR1 MNHEY, CDR2 SVGAGI. CDR3 length equals 14 residues. Here the CDR3 reads CASRLPGGTDTQYF. The CDR3 DNA follows: TGTGCCAGCAGGTTACCAGGGGGCACAGATACGCAGTATTTT.

The J gene is TRBJ2-7, the V gene TRBV7-9; 9 bases align to TRBD2. The CDR3 spans 14 residues. CDR1 is SEHNR, CDR2 FQNEAQ, per germline (reference sequence). V was clipped by 11 bases and J by 1 base; unmatched bases: 9. This CDR3 reads CAATRTSDSYEQYF. CDR3 nucleotides: TGTGCCGCTACTCGGACTAGCGATTCCTACGAGCAGTACTTC.

The V and J genes are TRBV7-2 and TRBJ1-5, with TRBD1 matching 8 bases. The CDR3 covers 15 residues. Germline CDR1 and CDR2: SGHTA and FQGNSA. Trimming cost V 1 base and J 4 bases; bases outside gene matches: 3. The DNA for the CDR3 is TGTGCCAGCAGCTTAGACAGGGGGGAAAATCAGCCCCAGCATTTT. It is translated as CASSLDRGENQPQHF.

The chain recombines TRBV7-3 with TRBJ2-3; a weak D match, TRBD2 (6 bases). From germline, CDR1 is SGHTA and CDR2 FQGTGA. V lost 6 bases, J lost 6 bases, and 16 bases lay in between. The CDR3 runs 14 residues. The CDR3 bases are TGTGCCAGCAGTCCAAACCGGGACTTCGATACGCAGTATTTT. Translated, it gives CASSPNRDFDTQYF.

J is TRBJ1-4 and V is TRBV4-1, with D tentatively TRBD1 (5 bases). V lost 4 bases to trimming and J lost 8 bases, with 32 bases between them. The CDR3 is made up of 20 amino acids. The germline gives CDR1 MGHRA, CDR2 YSYEKL. CDR3 nucleotides: TGCGCCAGCAGCCCACGAGAATTTACGGGGGGAGTTAAGTCTACCGAAAAACTGTTTTTT. This encodes CASSPREFTGGVKSTEKLFF.

The V gene is TRBV7-9, the J gene TRBJ2-3; either TRBD1 or TRBD2 may supply D (5 bases each). CDR1 is SEHNR and CDR2 is FQNEAQ in the germline V gene (reference sequence). V lost 7 bases, J lost 5 bases, and 28 bases lay in between. The CDR3 spans 18 residues. The CDR3 nucleotides are TGTGCCAGCACCTCCTCAGGGAGACCCACACAAAACGGAGATACGCAGTATTTT. Translated, it gives CASTSSGRPTQNGDTQYF.

The chain links TRBV27 to TRBJ1-2; TRBD1 is a possible D gene (6 bases). The CDR3 runs 14 residues. V dropped 3 bases and J dropped 3 bases, with 11 bases sitting between them. Germline CDR1 and CDR2: MNHEY and SMNVEV (reference sequence). CDR3 DNA: TGTGCCAGCAGTTTGGCAGGGGACGACTATGGCTACACCTTC. Translated, it gives CASSLAGDDYGYTF.

This chain joins TRBV27 and TRBJ1-5; D is ambiguous. Trimming cost V 3 bases and J 0 bases, with 6 bases left between them. The CDR3 loop spans 14 amino acids. Germline loops: CDR1 MNHEY, CDR2 SMNVEV (reference sequence). The CDR3 is CASSFAYSNQPQHF. The CDR3 coding sequence is TGTGCCAGCAGTTTCGCTTATAGCAATCAGCCCCAGCATTTT.

The CDR3 DNA follows: TGTGCCAGCAGTTGGAGGGGAACCTACGAGCAGTACTTC. Amino acid sequence: CASSWRGTYEQYF. The chain couples TRBV5-4 to TRBJ2-7, with a tentative D call TRBD2 (6 bases). The V gene's germline CDR1 is SGHNT and CDR2 YYREEE (reference sequence). CDR3 length: 13 residues. Between the trimmed V and J ends, which lost 5 bases and 2 bases, there was a span of 11 bases.

The chain combines TRBV7-2 with TRBJ2-7, with 11 positions matching TRBD2. Germline V gene data show CDR1 as SGHTA and CDR2 as FQGNSA. CDR3 size: 16 residues. Unmatched junction bases numbered 6, after V lost 3 bases and J lost 2 bases. This CDR3 is CASSFLAGGLTYEQYF. The CDR3, as DNA: TGTGCCAGCAGCTTTCTAGCGGGAGGTCTTACCTACGAGCAGTACTTC. The whole variable domain, remainder taken from reference TRBV7-2 and TRBJ2-7, is GAGVSQSPSNKVTEKGKDVELRCDPISGHTALYWYRQSLGQGLEFLIYFQGNSAPDKSGLPSDRFSAERTGGSVSTLTIQRTQQEDSAVYLCASSFLAGGLTYEQYFGPGTRLTVT.

The chain recombines TRBV30 with TRBJ2-7, with 10 nucleotides matching TRBD2. Unmatched junction bases numbered 13, after V lost 5 bases and J lost 6 bases. This CDR3 spans 15 amino acids. The V gene's germline CDR1 is GTSNPN and CDR2 SVGIG (reference sequence). In DNA form, the CDR3 reads TGTGCCTGGTTCCCATCTAGCGGGAGATTCCGCGAGCAGTACTTC. Encoded protein: CAWFPSSGRFREQYF.

The V call is TRBV18, the J call TRBJ2-7, with D possibly being TRBD1 (5 bases). From germline, CDR1 is KGHSH and CDR2 LQKENI. Deletions cut 2 bases from V and 3 bases from J, with 32 bases between. This CDR3 is 21 amino acids long. The CDR3 loop reads CASSPRTTGAPRRAILYEQYF. The CDR3 DNA is TGTGCCAGCTCACCAAGGACAACAGGTGCCCCTAGACGAGCCATTCTCTACGAGCAGTACTTC.

This sequence joins TRBV24-1 and TRBJ2-5; no definite D call. With 4 bases removed from V and 4 bases from J, the gap between germline ends came to 9 bases. The CDR3 has 13 residues. Germline V gives CDR1 KGHDR, CDR2 SFDVKD. This chain's CDR3 is CATSDGSIETQYF. In nucleotides, the CDR3 is TGTGCCACCAGTGACGGTAGTATAGAGACCCAGTACTTC.

V and J are TRBV30 and TRBJ1-5, with a weak D call TRBD1 (5 bases). From germline, CDR1 is GTSNPN and CDR2 SVGIG (reference sequence). The CDR3 has 15 residues. V shed 5 bases and J shed 4 bases, with 18 bases lying between them. The CDR3 region has the DNA TGTGCCTGGGGTGGTCGGACAAGCACGAATCAGCCCCAGCATTTT. Protein product: CAWGGRTSTNQPQHF.

The rearrangement links TRBV25-1 to TRBJ2-7; D is ambiguous. V gave up 4 bases and J gave up 0 bases, with 13 bases separating them. The CDR3 length is 15 residues. The germline V gene encodes CDR1 MGHDK and CDR2 SYGVNS. Here the CDR3 reads CASSGPRRSSYEQYF. CDR3 DNA: TGTGCCAGCAGTGGCCCACGGAGAAGCTCCTACGAGCAGTACTTC.

About this clone itself: The sample holds other DNA sequences that translate to the same CDR3. This chain connects TRBV6-5 to TRBJ1-2; D is uncertain. The CDR3 length is 13 residues. V was cut by 2 bases and J by 4 bases, with 8 bases left in between. Per the germline V gene, CDR1 is MNHEY and CDR2 is SVGAGI. The CDR3 is CASSYGRAYGYTF. CDR3 coding DNA: TGTGCCAGCAGTTACGGGAGGGCCTATGGCTACACCTTC.

The rearrangement joins TRBV6-6 to TRBJ2-7; D ambiguous. The ends were cut back, 6 bases at V and 2 bases at J, with 11 bases in the middle. The CDR3 extends over 13 amino acids. Germline lookup yields CDR1 MNHNY and CDR2 SVGAGI (reference sequence). CDR3 loop: CASSPDGAYEQYF. The CDR3 DNA is TGTGCCAGCAGCCCCGACGGAGCCTACGAGCAGTACTTC.

The genes are TRBV7-8 and TRBJ1-2; a possible D gene is TRBD1 (6 bases). V dropped 5 bases and J dropped 5 bases, with 24 bases sitting between them. The germline V gene has CDR1 SGHVS and CDR2 FQNEAQ. CDR3 size: 17 residues. CDR3 in DNA: TGTGCCAGCAGCCTGATATTACAGGGACGTCTTGGGTATGGCTACACCTTC. This codes for CASSLILQGRLGYGYTF.